Listed below are T cell receptor beta chains from one sample, sequenced in a study of T-cell reconstitution after alpha-beta-depleted transplantation in children. TCRdb re-derived calls from the PCR reads in MiXCR, one entry per CDR3 protein. The sample shows approximately 270,000 distinct CDR3 sequences, about 24% of them seen only once. This specimen consisted of PBMCs, mostly from graft donor cells, obtained 360 days after TCRalphabeta/CD19-depleted stem cell transplant. These receptors all come from a female patient under 10 years old who had a stem cell transplant for congenital amegakaryocytic thrombocytopenia, so the T cells may come from the graft donor. Both conserved end residues are part of each CDR3. D genes are given only for firm matches. Only part of the rows carry a size: once, few, many, or a class if the clone is expanded.

J gene,V gene,D gene,clone size,CDR3 DNA,CDR3 protein
TRBJ1-2,TRBV20-1,NA,few,TGCAGTGCTAGTTACAACTATGGCTACACCTTC,CSASYNYGYTF
TRBJ1-5,TRBV28,NA,NA,TGTGCCAGCAGTTTAACAGCGAAAAATCAGCCCCAGCATTTT,CASSLTAKNQPQHF
TRBJ2-3,TRBV5-1,NA,NA,TGCGCCAGCAGCTTGGAACGGGGAAGGCTCACAGATACGCAGTATTTT,CASSLERGRLTDTQYF
TRBJ2-1,TRBV7-9,NA,NA,TGTGCCAGCAGCTTAGGTCGGCAGCTTATACCCGAGCAGTTCTTC,CASSLGRQLIPEQFF
TRBJ1-1,TRBV12-3/TRBV12-4,NA,many,TGTGCCAGCAGATCCCAGGGGAACACTGAAGCTTTCTTT,CASRSQGNTEAFF
TRBJ2-3,TRBV20-1,TRBD1,few,TGCAGTGCCAAGGGGGGACAGGGGGCGCTGAGTAGCACAGATACGCAGTATTTT,CSAKGGQGALSSTDTQYF
TRBJ2-7,TRBV7-9,NA,NA,TGTGCCAGCAGCTCACCAGGATCGGCATACGAGCAGTACTTC,CASSSPGSAYEQYF
TRBJ2-1,TRBV20-1,NA,few,TGCAGTGCTAGGACAGCAGGGCCGTACAATGAGCAGTTCTTC,CSARTAGPYNEQFF
TRBJ2-2,TRBV20-1,NA,NA,TGCAGTGCTGAGAGCGGAACCGGGGAGCTGTTTTTT,CSAESGTGELFF
TRBJ2-1,TRBV20-1,TRBD2,few,TGCAGTGCTGACGGGACTAGCGGGGGCTCCAGCTCCTACAATGAGCAGTTCTTC,CSADGTSGGSSSYNEQFF
TRBJ1-2,TRBV6-6,NA,NA,TGTGCCAGCAGTCCTTCACAGGCCTATGGCTACACCTTC,CASSPSQAYGYTF
TRBJ2-1,TRBV27,NA,few,TGTGCCAGCAGTTTAACAGGTAGCCGAGTCCATGAGCAGTTCTTC,CASSLTGSRVHEQFF
TRBJ1-5,TRBV12-3/TRBV12-4,NA,NA,TGTGCCAGCAGTTTATCGGTCAGCCTTAGCAATCAGCCCCAGCATTTT,CASSLSVSLSNQPQHF
TRBJ2-7,TRBV6-2/TRBV6-3,TRBD2,few,TGTGCCAGCAGTTCCGGACTAGCGGGAGGTCGATCCTACGAGCAGTACTTC,CASSSGLAGGRSYEQYF
TRBJ2-2,TRBV12-3/TRBV12-4,NA,many,TGTGCCAGCAGTTTATACACCGGGGAGCTGTTTTTT,CASSLYTGELFF
TRBJ2-3,TRBV5-1,TRBD2,many,TGCGCCAGCAGCTCCGGGACTACCTCAGATACGCAGTATTTT,CASSSGTTSDTQYF
TRBJ2-7,TRBV12-3/TRBV12-4,NA,many,TGTGCCAGCACCATTGGGAGAGGGGACGAGCAGTACTTC,CASTIGRGDEQYF
TRBJ2-2,TRBV2,NA,NA,TGTGCCAGCAGTGTTAGAGGGTATTCTATAAGTGGCACCGGGGAGCTGTTTTTT,CASSVRGYSISGTGELFF
TRBJ2-3,TRBV3-1,NA,NA,TGTGCCAGCAGCCAAGATCTCCTAGATACGCAGTATTTT,CASSQDLLDTQYF
TRBJ2-5,TRBV20-1,TRBD2,NA,TGCAGTGCCAAAGGCGGGGGGGAAGAGACCCAGTACTTC,CSAKGGGEETQYF
TRBJ2-7,TRBV2,NA,few,TGTGCCAGCAGGGACATAATACTGTACGAGCAGTACTTC,CASRDIILYEQYF
TRBJ1-1,TRBV7-6,NA,few,TGTGCCAGCAGCTGGGGGGAAAACACTGAAGCTTTCTTT,CASSWGENTEAFF
TRBJ1-6,TRBV5-6,TRBD1,NA,TGTGCCAGCAGCGGAAACAGGGGTAATTCACCCCTCCACTTT,CASSGNRGNSPLHF
TRBJ2-5,TRBV20-1,TRBD2,NA,TGCAGTGCTCCCCGGGGGGGGGGGCAAGAGACCCAGTACTTC,CSAPRGGGQETQYF
TRBJ2-5,TRBV4-2,TRBD2,few,TGTGCTAGCAGCCCGGGACTAGCGTACAAGACCCAGTACTTC,CASSPGLAYKTQYF
TRBJ2-1,TRBV20-1,TRBD2,NA,TGCAGTGCCAGAGGTCTGTTTAATGGACTAGCAACCTACAATGAGCAGTTCTTC,CSARGLFNGLATYNEQFF
TRBJ2-5,TRBV20-1,NA,NA,TGCAGTGCTAGCCCTAGGCGGCCGATGTACCAAGAGACCCAGTACTTC,CSASPRRPMYQETQYF
TRBJ2-3,TRBV5-1,TRBD2,NA,TGCGCCAGCAGCTTGGGGACTAGCGGTGATTATACGGAGTATTTT,CASSLGTSGDYTEYF
TRBJ2-3,TRBV27,NA,many,TGTGCCAGCAGTACATCCGGGACAAGGCAGTATTTT,CASSTSGTRQYF
TRBJ2-2,TRBV12-3/TRBV12-4,NA,NA,TGTGCCAGCAGTTTTAACGGGGAGCTGTTTTTT,CASSFNGELFF
TRBJ1-5,TRBV6-1,TRBD1,few,TGTGCCAGCAGCAAACAGGGGGGCCAGCCCCAGCATTTT,CASSKQGGQPQHF
TRBJ2-7,TRBV28,NA,few,TGTGCCAGCAGTTTTTATCAGGGAATCTACGAGCAGTACTTC,CASSFYQGIYEQYF
TRBJ2-7,TRBV7-9,NA,few,TGTGCCAGCAGCGGACCGGGGGCACAGGGGAGGACCTACGAGCAGTACTTC,CASSGPGAQGRTYEQYF
TRBJ1-1,TRBV12-3/TRBV12-4,NA,NA,TGTGCCAGCAGTTTGTACGGGCCCTTGAACACTGAAGCTTTCTTT,CASSLYGPLNTEAFF
TRBJ2-7,TRBV3-1,TRBD1,NA,TGTGCCAGCAGTCTACTCCGGGACAGGCCGAGGGGGCAGTACTTC,CASSLLRDRPRGQYF
TRBJ2-7,TRBV5-6,NA,NA,TGTGCCAGCAGCGATGGAGTTAACAGCTACGAGCAGTACTTC,CASSDGVNSYEQYF
TRBJ1-1,TRBV11-2,TRBD1,NA,TGTGCCAGCAGCCCCACCGACAGGGGAGGGACTGAAGCTTTCTTT,CASSPTDRGGTEAFF
TRBJ2-1,TRBV28,TRBD2,few,TGTGCCAGTCGGACAGCGGGAGGTGAGCAGTTCTTC,CASRTAGGEQFF
TRBJ1-5,TRBV2,TRBD1,NA,TGTGCCAGCAGTAAGACAGGGGAGATAGTAGGCAATCAGCCCCAGCATTTT,CASSKTGEIVGNQPQHF
TRBJ2-3,TRBV4-1,TRBD1,NA,TGCGCCAGCAGCCGCTACGTGGGACAGACCAGCACAGATACGCAGTATTTT,CASSRYVGQTSTDTQYF
TRBJ2-2,TRBV18,NA,few,TGTGCCAGCTCACGGTTCGGAACCGGGGAGCTGTTTTTT,CASSRFGTGELFF
TRBJ1-4,TRBV10-3,NA,NA,TGTGCCATCAGTGAGTCCGGGCAGGTTGGTGAAAAACTGTTTTTT,CAISESGQVGEKLFF
TRBJ2-1,TRBV11-2,NA,few,TGTGCCAGCAGCTTAACTGGAACAAACAATGAGCAGTTCTTC,CASSLTGTNNEQFF
TRBJ2-7,TRBV5-1,NA,many,TGCGCCAGCAGTTTGGAACCCCGGGGTGTCGGAGACGAGCAGTACTTC,CASSLEPRGVGDEQYF
TRBJ2-3,TRBV20-1,NA,few,TGCAGTGCTAGAGATGGGGGGGCCGGGGCAGATACGCAGTATTTT,CSARDGGAGADTQYF
TRBJ2-5,TRBV12-3/TRBV12-4,TRBD2,NA,TGTGCCAGCAGTTTATATCCCGGGACTAGCGGGGAACAAGAGACCCAGTACTTC,CASSLYPGTSGEQETQYF
TRBJ1-1,TRBV20-1,NA,few,TGCAGTGCTACCGACTGGGCGGCTTTCTTT,CSATDWAAFF
TRBJ1-2,TRBV7-9,NA,few,TGTGCCAGCAGCTTGGAGCCGAAACCAGGCTACACCTTC,CASSLEPKPGYTF